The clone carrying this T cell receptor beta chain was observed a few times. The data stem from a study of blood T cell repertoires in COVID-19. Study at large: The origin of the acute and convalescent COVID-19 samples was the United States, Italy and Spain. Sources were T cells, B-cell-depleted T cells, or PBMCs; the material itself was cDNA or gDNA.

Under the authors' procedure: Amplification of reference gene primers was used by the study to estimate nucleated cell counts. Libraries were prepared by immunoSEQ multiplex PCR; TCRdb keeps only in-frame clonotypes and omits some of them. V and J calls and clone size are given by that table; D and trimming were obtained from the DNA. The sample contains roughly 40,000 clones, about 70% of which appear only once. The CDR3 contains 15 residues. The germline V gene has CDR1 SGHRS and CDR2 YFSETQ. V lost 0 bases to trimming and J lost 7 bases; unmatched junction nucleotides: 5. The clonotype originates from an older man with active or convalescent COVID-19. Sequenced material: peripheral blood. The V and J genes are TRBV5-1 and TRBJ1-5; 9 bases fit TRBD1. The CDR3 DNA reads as TGCGCCAGCAGCTTGGGGGACAGGGTCGGGCAGCCCCAGCATTTT. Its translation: CASSLGDRVGQPQHF.